The 25 T cell receptor beta chains listed next were all sequenced from one sample in a study of neurological immune-mediated disorders. Via MiXCR, TCRdb re-called the 5' RACE reads, giving one row per CDR3 protein. The sample includes tens of thousands of distinct CDR3 sequences, 1.9% seen only once; the top ten take around 2.2%. The sequenced sample was PBMCs. The receptor source for this set is a woman aged 40 to 50 with multiple sclerosis.

This clonotype was recorded at least ten times. The gene calls are TRBV6-1 and TRBJ1-1, with D hard to call. This CDR3 comprises 14 residues. Deletions cut 9 bases from V and 5 bases from J, with 19 bases between. Germline assignment: CDR1 MNHNS and CDR2 SASEGT. CDR3 sequence: CASCSRPILTEAFF. The CDR3, as DNA: TGTGCCAGTTGTTCTCGGCCCATACTGACTGAAGCTTTCTTT.

This clonotype was detected many times. The chain uses TRBV5-1 and TRBJ2-7, with a tentative D call TRBD1 (6 bases). The ends were cut back, 2 bases at V and 1 base at J, with 13 bases in the middle. Germline-derived CDR1 and CDR2 are SGHRS and YFSETQ. The CDR3 length is 15 residues. The CDR3 region has the DNA TGCGCCAGCAGCTTAGGACAGAGGGATTCCTACGAGCAGTACTTC. This translates into CASSLGQRDSYEQYF.

This clonotype was seen ten or more times. The chain has TRBV5-4 and TRBJ2-1, with 11 bases fitting TRBD2. This CDR3 spans 16 amino acids. Looked up from germline, CDR1 is SGHNT and CDR2 is YYREEE (reference sequence). J was trimmed by 2 bases and V by 3 bases; bases with no gene match: 4. The CDR3: CASSSLAGVTYNEQFF. The CDR3 DNA reads as TGTGCCAGCAGCTCACTAGCGGGGGTTACCTACAATGAGCAGTTCTTC. The whole variable domain, remainder taken from reference TRBV5-4 and TRBJ2-1, is ETGVTQSPTHLIKTRGQQVTLRCSSQSGHNTVSWYQQALGQGPQFIFQYYREEENGRGNFPPRFSGLQFPNYSSELNVNALELDDSALYLCASSSLAGVTYNEQFFGPGTRLTVL.

Concerning this clonotype itself: A much bigger clone sits one base away, suggesting this may be a read error. The chain has TRBV11-2 and TRBJ1-6; weak D call: TRBD1 (5 bases). Germline CDR1 reads SGHAT; CDR2 reads FQNNGV. The CDR3 covers 13 residues. The CDR3 is CASSWGFNSHLHF. The CDR3 DNA reads as TGTGCCAGCAGCTGGGGGTTTAATTCACACCTCCACTTT.

This clonotype was picked up many times. The rearrangement uses TRBV2 and TRBJ1-1; D unresolved. Germline loops: CDR1 SNHLY, CDR2 FYNNEI. The length of the CDR3 is 11 residues. Trimming cost V 6 bases and J 1 base, with 3 bases left between them. In DNA, the CDR3 is TGTGCCAGCAGGAGGAACACTGAAGCTTTCTTT. This sequence encodes CASRRNTEAFF.

This clonotype was picked up many times. Written as DNA, the CDR3 is TGTGCCAGCAGTGGGACAGGGGGGTATGGCTACACCTTC. Its protein is CASSGTGGYGYTF. The chain links TRBV2 to TRBJ1-2; 10 positions match TRBD1. Germline V gives CDR1 SNHLY, CDR2 FYNNEI. The CDR3 consists of 13 residues. The ends lost 4 bases at V and 5 bases at J; junction bases unmatched: 1.

In this sample, this clonotype turned up a few times. Given a much more abundant clone one base away, this may be a read error. The chain links TRBV6-1 to TRBJ1-1, with D hard to call. Trimming removed 3 bases at V and 1 base at J, with 3 bases between. Germline V lookup: CDR1 MNHNS, CDR2 SASEGT. The CDR3 runs to 12 residues. CDR3 amino acids: CASSDTNTEAFF. The CDR3 DNA is TGTGCCAGCAGTGACACGAACACTGAAGCTTTCTTT.

This clonotype has a count of ten or more. The chain links TRBV5-1 to TRBJ1-3, with unresolved D. The V gene lost 4 bases and the J gene lost 0 bases, with 5 bases spanning the gap. The CDR3 length is 13 residues. Germline V gene sequence: CDR1 SGHRS, CDR2 YFSETQ. CDR3 protein: CASSPSSGNTIYF. Here the CDR3 DNA reads TGCGCCAGCAGCCCTAGCTCTGGAAACACCATATATTTT.

This clonotype was observed many times. The V call is TRBV30, the J call TRBJ2-7; D is undetermined. V lost 3 bases, J lost 3 bases, and 3 bases lay in between. The germline V gene encodes CDR1 GTSNPN and CDR2 SVGIG (reference sequence). CDR3 size: 10 residues. In DNA form, the CDR3 reads TGTGCCTGGAGCTTCTACGAGCAGTACTTC. Protein product: CAWSFYEQYF.

This clonotype showed up many times. The chain carries TRBV5-1 and TRBJ1-2, with TRBD1 matching over 9 bases. V dropped 2 bases and J dropped 5; count of bases not matched to a gene: 7. Per the germline V gene, CDR1 is SGHRS and CDR2 is YFSETQ. The CDR3 runs to 15 residues. CDR3 region: CASSFNWDREYGYTF. The CDR3 DNA reads TGCGCCAGCAGCTTTAATTGGGACAGGGAGTATGGCTACACCTTC.

This clonotype showed up many times. This chain connects TRBV30 to TRBJ1-6; the match to TRBD1 covers 9 bases. The V and J ends lost 0 bases and 7 bases, in that order; junction bases with no gene match: 1. Germline lookup yields CDR1 GTSNPN and CDR2 SVGIG (reference sequence). This CDR3 comprises 14 residues. CDR3 protein: CAWSVGTGNSPLHF. The CDR3, as DNA: TGTGCCTGGAGTGTCGGGACAGGGAATTCACCCCTCCACTTT. Supplemented by reference TRBV30 and TRBJ1-6, the full variable domain reads SQTIHQWPATLVQPVGSPLSLECTVEGTSNPNLYWYRQAAGRGLQLLFYSVGIGQISSEVPQNLSASRPQDRQFILSSKKLLLSDSGFYLCAWSVGTGNSPLHFGNGTRLTVT.

The sample holds many counts of this clonotype. In DNA, the CDR3 is TGCGCCAGCACCCGACAGGAACCTTTAGATGAGCAGTTCTTC. Translated: CASTRQEPLDEQFF. The V gene is TRBV5-1, the J gene TRBJ2-1; maybe TRBD1 (6 bases). The CDR3 is made up of 14 amino acids. Germline-derived CDR1 and CDR2 are SGHRS and YFSETQ. V was pared by 6 bases and J by 8 bases, with 18 bases between.

There are many counts of this clonotype. The chain is built from TRBV7-9 and TRBJ2-5; D is perhaps TRBD1 (6 bases). This CDR3 has 13 amino acids. Germline V gene data show CDR1 as SEHNR and CDR2 as FQNEAQ (reference sequence). Trimming shortened V by 4 bases and J by 9 bases, and 15 bases separated the two germline ends. CDR3 DNA sequence: TGTGCCAGCAGCTACCGGGACAAGAGTCCCCAGTACTTC. Amino acid sequence: CASSYRDKSPQYF.

In this sample, this clonotype turned up many times. V usage is TRBV20-1 and J usage is TRBJ1-2, with a possible D match to TRBD1 (6 bases). The ends were cut back, 6 bases at V and 5 bases at J, with 28 bases in the middle. Per the germline V gene, CDR1 is DFQATT and CDR2 is SNEGSKA (reference sequence). This CDR3 region has 17 residues. The CDR3 protein is CSARPPFPRGGAYGYTF. The CDR3 DNA follows: TGCAGTGCCCGTCCCCCTTTCCCGAGAGGGGGGGCTTATGGCTACACCTTC.

The sample holds many counts of this clonotype. This chain joins TRBV20-1 and TRBJ2-4, with D possibly being TRBD2 (6 bases). V dropped 6 bases and J dropped 8 bases, with 17 bases sitting between them. The germline CDR1 and CDR2 sequences are DFQATT and SNEGSKA (reference sequence). There are 13 residues in the CDR3. This chain's CDR3 is CSAFNPGEDIQYF. The CDR3 region has the DNA TGCAGTGCCTTTAATCCGGGGGAAGACATTCAGTACTTC.

This clonotype showed up just a few times. A single base separates this from a much larger clone, so it may be a read error. Without the conserved terminal phenylalanine or tryptophan, this CDR3 likely stems from a read error. The DNA for the CDR3 is TGCAGTGCAAGCAGGGGGTATACTGAAGCTTTCTGT. This sequence encodes CSASRGYTEAFC. The rearrangement links TRBV20-1 to TRBJ1-1; 7 nucleotides agree with TRBD1. Germline V gene sequence: CDR1 DFQATT, CDR2 SNEGSKA (reference sequence). The CDR3 has 12 residues. The V and J ends lost 6 bases and 5 bases, in that order; junction bases with no gene match: 6.

About this clonotype itself: A much bigger clone sits one base away, suggesting this may be a read error. This chain joins TRBV2 and TRBJ2-5, with D perhaps matching TRBD2 (5 bases). Germline CDR1 SNHLY, CDR2 FYNNEI. This CDR3 has 13 amino acids. Trimming took 1 base from V and 7 from J, leaving 10 bases between them. CDR3 loop: CASSEGHGGTQYF. The CDR3 region has the DNA TGTGCCAGCAGTGAAGGACATGGAGGGACCCAGTACTTC. Together with reference TRBV2 and TRBJ2-5, the CDR3 gives the full variable domain: EPEVTQTPSHQVTQMGQEVILRCVPISNHLYFYWYRQILGQKVEFLVSFYNNEISEKSEIFDDQFSVERPDGSNFTLKIRSTKLEDSAMYFCASSEGHGGTQYFGPGTRLLVL.

This clonotype was detected ten times or more. This chain links TRBV28 with TRBJ1-2; 9 bases map to TRBD1. Unmatched junction bases numbered 5, after V lost 6 bases and J lost 6 bases. In germline, CDR1 is MDHEN, CDR2 SYDVKM. The CDR3 has 13 residues. The CDR3 loop is CASSRRTGDGYTF. As DNA, the CDR3 is TGTGCCAGCAGCCGCCGGACAGGGGATGGCTACACCTTC.

This clonotype was seen ten or more times. This rearrangement joins TRBV7-9 to TRBJ2-1; TRBD1 matches 7 bases. The CDR3 runs 14 residues. CDR1 and CDR2 (germline): SEHNR, FQNEAQ (reference sequence). With 7 bases clipped from V and 0 bases from J, the junction kept 3 bases outside the gene matches. CDR3 coding DNA: TGTGCCAGCAACCGGGACAGCTCCTACAATGAGCAGTTCTTC. It translates to CASNRDSSYNEQFF.

This clonotype was counted ten times or more. The J gene is TRBJ2-7, the V gene TRBV9; D is possibly TRBD2 (7 bases). The CDR3 has 13 amino acids. Trimming stripped 8 bases from V and 5 bases from J, with 17 bases between. Germline values: CDR1 SGDLS, CDR2 YYNGEE. The CDR3 here is CASQGGGKDEQYF. The CDR3 nucleotides are TGTGCCAGTCAAGGGGGGGGCAAAGACGAGCAGTACTTC. Drawing the rest from reference TRBV9 and TRBJ2-7, the complete variable domain is DSGVTQTPKHLITATGQRVTLRCSPRSGDLSVYWYQQSLDQGLQFLIQYYNGEERAKGNILERFSAQQFPDLHSELNLSSLELGDSALYFCASQGGGKDEQYFGPGTRLTVT.

This clonotype has ten or more counts. The chain employs TRBV27 and TRBJ1-5, with no clear D. Germline V lookup: CDR1 MNHEY, CDR2 SMNVEV (reference sequence). The V end was cut by 3 bases, the J end by 7 bases, with 10 bases between. CDR3 length: 13 residues. CDR3 loop: CASSFGVFQPQHF. CDR3 sequence (DNA): TGTGCCAGCAGTTTCGGGGTATTCCAGCCCCAGCATTTT.

In this sample, this clonotype turned up many times. V usage is TRBV7-9 and J usage is TRBJ1-1, with D hard to call. The CDR3 covers 11 residues. The ends were cut back, 5 bases at V and 3 bases at J, with 4 bases in the middle. Germline CDR1 and CDR2: SEHNR and FQNEAQ (reference sequence). Written as DNA, the CDR3 is TGTGCCAGCAGCCAGTACACTGAAGCTTTCTTT. It specifies CASSQYTEAFF.

For this clonotype: A much larger clone sits a single nucleotide away, making a read error possible. This sequence joins TRBV20-1 and TRBJ1-1; unclear D gene. Germline V CDR1 and CDR2: DFQATT, SNEGSKA (reference sequence). Trimming removed 0 bases at V and 1 base at J, with 15 bases between. The CDR3 consists of 16 residues. The CDR3 sequence: CSARDPAQAPNTEAFF. The CDR3 DNA is TGCAGTGCTAGAGATCCGGCTCAGGCCCCGAACACTGAAGCTTTCTTT.

The sample holds many counts of this clonotype. The chain links TRBV7-6 to TRBJ2-2; 7 nucleotides agree with TRBD1. With 3 bases clipped from V and 6 bases from J, the junction kept 10 bases outside the gene matches. There are 16 residues in the CDR3. Germline CDR1 SGHVS, CDR2 FNYEAQ. CDR3 sequence: CASSFEQGLGSGELFF. The CDR3 bases are TGTGCCAGCAGCTTTGAACAGGGGTTGGGATCCGGGGAGCTGTTTTTT.

This clonotype has ten or more counts. V and J are TRBV10-3 and TRBJ2-3; 10 positions agree with TRBD1. The CDR3 spans 16 residues. In germline, CDR1 is ENHRY, CDR2 SYGVKD. J was trimmed by 7 bases and V by 3 bases; bases with no gene match: 10. Here the CDR3 DNA reads TGTGCCATCAGTGAAAGGTCGGGGACAGGGGTAAATACGCAGTATTTT. The encoded protein is CAISERSGTGVNTQYF.